This TCR beta chain is drawn from a study of cytomegalovirus exposure and HLA in healthy donors. This clone was seen a handful of times. As yet, its antigen is unknown. Whole-study results and caveats: Overall, approximately 150 TCR beta chains were annotated as cytomegalovirus-associated. Later, TCR association rates were found to vary by HLA locus, highest for DRB1 and lowest for HLA-C.

PCR employed 60 Vbeta and 13 Jbeta primers. In the original processing: Approximately 79 million unique TCR beta chains, some 9.9 million of them shared, were counted by a later analysis. Produced via immunoSEQ multiplex PCR; TCRdb's table is partial and in-frame only. V and J calls and clone size are given by that table; D and trimming were obtained from the DNA. This table has around 91,000 clones, 78% appearing once. The clonotype comes from a male donor in good health and CMV-seropositive. The sequenced sample consisted of PBMCs.

CDR3: CASSLAWGEDEQYF. The DNA of the CDR3 is TGCGCCAGCAGCTTGGCCTGGGGGGAGGACGAGCAGTACTTC. J is TRBJ2-7 and V is TRBV5-1; tentatively, D is TRBD2 (6 bases). Trimming took 0 bases from V and 5 from J, leaving 12 bases between them. This CDR3 comprises 14 residues. Germline V CDR1 and CDR2: SGHRS, YFSETQ.